These 8 T cell receptor beta chains were sequenced from one sample in a study of T cell repertoires and Cas9 in healthy adults. Assay: immunoSEQ multiplex PCR; the TCRdb copy retains only in-frame clones and omits some. The table records 15,000 or so clones, under 90% of them present only once. Sequenced sample: Tregs (CD4+, CD25+, CD127-, CD137-, CD154-) from PBMCs; culture status not recorded. The origin of the receptors is a human donor in good health.

This chain uses TRBV10-3 with TRBJ1-2; D unclear. Germline loops: CDR1 ENHRY, CDR2 SYGVKD. CDR3 length: 13 residues. V was cut by 4 bases and J by 9 bases, with 15 bases left in between. CDR3 sequence reads: CAISVSSYSSYTF. The CDR3 DNA is TGTGCCATCAGTGTATCCAGTTACTCGAGCTACACCTTC.

The CDR3: CASSQNTGNQPQHF. The CDR3 DNA reads as TGTGCCAGCTCACAAAATACAGGGAATCAGCCCCAGCATTTT. The rearrangement joins TRBV18 to TRBJ1-5; perhaps TRBD1 as D (6 bases). V gave up 4 bases and J gave up 4 bases, with 11 bases separating them. Germline CDR1 is KGHSH and CDR2 is LQKENI. The CDR3 sequence is 14 residues long.

This clone was seen a handful of times. The V and J genes are TRBV19 and TRBJ1-1; no clear D gene. V was cut by 7 bases and J by 3 bases, with 12 bases left in between. This CDR3 region has 13 residues. Germline CDR1 is LNHDA and CDR2 is SQIVND (reference sequence). The CDR3 here is CASTFGRDTEAFF. CDR3 sequence (DNA): TGTGCCAGTACCTTCGGGAGGGACACTGAAGCTTTCTTT.

The V call is TRBV2, the J call TRBJ2-3; 9 bases map to TRBD1. The V segment lost 2 bases and the J segment 3 bases; nucleotides outside the gene matches: 3. CDR3 length: 15 residues. CDR1 and CDR2 (germline): SNHLY, FYNNEI. The CDR3 reads CASSERDRETDTQYF. CDR3 in DNA: TGTGCCAGCAGTGAACGGGACAGGGAAACAGATACGCAGTATTTT.

The V call is TRBV18, the J call TRBJ2-1; 7 bases are a match to TRBD1. Germline-derived CDR1 and CDR2 are KGHSH and LQKENI. This CDR3 has 15 amino acids. After removal of 7 bases from V and 8 bases from J, the junction contained 14 bases not matched to a gene. DNA of the CDR3: TGTGCCAGCTTCGACCTTACAGGGGCGCCCGATGAGCAGTTCTTC. Translated: CASFDLTGAPDEQFF.

The V call is TRBV10-3, the J call TRBJ2-1; 9 nucleotides align to TRBD2. The CDR3 loop spans 13 amino acids. Germline values: CDR1 ENHRY, CDR2 SYGVKD. With 10 bases clipped from V and 5 bases from J, the junction kept 6 bases outside the gene matches. CDR3: CASAGTSNNEQFF. The CDR3 DNA reads TGTGCCAGTGCCGGGACTAGCAACAATGAGCAGTTCTTC.

On this clone: The junction departs from the called germline gene at one end, perhaps through a read error. The chain uses TRBV4-1 and TRBJ2-3, with D unresolved. Germline CDR1 reads MGHRA; CDR2 reads YSYEKL. CDR3 length equals 16 residues. The CDR3 sequence is CASSQRPGPTEDTQYF. The CDR3 DNA follows: TGTGCCAGCAGCCAAAGACCAGGTCCAACCGAAGATACGCAGTATTTT.

The gene calls are TRBV9 and TRBJ2-5; TRBD1 aligns across 7 bases. The germline V gene has CDR1 SGDLS and CDR2 YYNGEE. Trimming at V came to 4 bases and at J to 0 bases, leaving 6 bases not matched to a gene. This CDR3 region has 15 residues. As DNA, the CDR3 is TGTGCCAGCAGCCTCCGGGACAGCAACCAAGAGACCCAGTACTTC. Translation: CASSLRDSNQETQYF.